The 12 T cell receptor beta chains listed next were all sequenced from one sample in a study of blood T cell repertoires in COVID-19. Some clones are missing from TCRdb's copy, which holds only in-frame ones; the method was immunoSEQ multiplex PCR. The table shows a few hundred thousand clones, with roughly 91% occurring only once. The sequenced sample was PBMCs or T cells enriched from blood (not recorded which). Receptors were obtained from a man aged 40-49 years who had recovered from COVID-19.

This sequence joins TRBV28 and TRBJ1-6; 7 positions agree with TRBD1. V lost 6 bases, J lost 1 base, and 3 bases stayed unmatched. The germline gives CDR1 MDHEN, CDR2 SYDVKM. There are 15 residues in the CDR3. CDR3 coding DNA: TGTGCCAGCAGACCAGGGGGATCCTATAATTCACCCCTCCACTTT. Translated, it gives CASRPGGSYNSPLHF.

In regard to this clone: Germline and junction disagree at one end, which may indicate a read error. The V and J genes are TRBV7-7 and TRBJ2-1; 9 bases line up with TRBD2. CDR3 length equals 15 residues. From germline, CDR1 is SSHAT and CDR2 FNYEAQ (reference sequence). The CDR3 is CASSLGSGGNNEQFF. As DNA, the CDR3 is TGTGCTAGCAGCTTAGGTAGCGGGGGCAACAATGAGCAGTTCTTC.

The gene calls are TRBV5-1 and TRBJ2-7; 10 bases agree with TRBD2. The ends lost 1 base at V and 0 bases at J; junction bases unmatched: 4. Germline V CDR1 and CDR2: SGHRS, YFSETQ. The CDR3 has 16 residues. CDR3 in amino acids: CASSLWTSGSSYEQYF. DNA for the CDR3: TGCGCCAGCAGCTTGTGGACTAGCGGTTCCTCCTACGAGCAGTACTTC.

The chain couples TRBV7-6 to TRBJ2-5; 8 bases match TRBD1. The CDR3 runs to 15 residues. Germline assignment: CDR1 SGHVS and CDR2 FNYEAQ. V was pared by 4 bases and J by 5 bases, with 9 bases of the junction left unmatched. The CDR3 reads CASSSSGGYGETQYF. The CDR3 region has the DNA TGTGCCAGCAGCTCGTCAGGGGGCTATGGGGAGACCCAGTACTTC.

The J gene is TRBJ2-6, the V gene TRBV3-1 (or the pseudogene TRBV3-2); possibly TRBD2 for D (6 bases). The germline V gene encodes CDR1 LGHDT and CDR2 YNNKEL (reference sequence). This CDR3 spans 18 amino acids. With 4 bases removed from V and 0 bases from J, the gap between germline ends came to 16 bases. As DNA, the CDR3 is TGTGCCAGCAGCCTCGGAGGGGCCCCAATCTCTGGGGCCAACGTCCTGACTTTC. Protein sequence: CASSLGGAPISGANVLTF.

V usage is TRBV11-3 and J usage is TRBJ1-1, with D possibly being TRBD1 (5 bases). CDR1 is SGHNT and CDR2 is YENEEA in the germline V gene. V lost 0 bases, J lost 1 base, and 9 bases lay in between. This CDR3 has 15 residues. The CDR3 coding sequence is TGTGCCAGCAGCTTAGAGGGGCCTTCGAACACTGAAGCTTTCTTT. Protein: CASSLEGPSNTEAFF.

The genes are TRBV6-5 and TRBJ2-1; no firm D call. Germline V lookup: CDR1 MNHEY, CDR2 SVGAGI. The V and J ends lost 0 bases and 4 bases respectively, with 10 bases between them. This CDR3 is 15 amino acids long. CDR3 amino acids: CASSYSPLAYNEQFF. CDR3 DNA: TGTGCCAGCAGTTACTCTCCCTTAGCATACAATGAGCAGTTCTTC.

The V gene is TRBV3-1 (or the pseudogene TRBV3-2), the J gene TRBJ1-1; D is unresolved. The length of the CDR3 is 16 residues. The V end lost 0 bases, the J end lost 1 base, and 12 bases lay between the germline ends. CDR1 LGHDT and CDR2 YNNKEL come from the germline V gene (reference sequence). The DNA of the CDR3 is TGTGCCAGCAGCCAAGAACCAGGCCTATCGAACACTGAAGCTTTCTTT. Translating it yields CASSQEPGLSNTEAFF.

The V gene is TRBV10-2, the J gene TRBJ2-1; TRBD2 is a possible D gene (6 bases). This CDR3 region has 17 residues. V dropped 0 bases and J dropped 4 bases, with 16 bases sitting between them. Germline loops: CDR1 WSHSY, CDR2 SAAADI. CDR3 DNA sequence: TGCGCCAGCAGTGAGTCGGCGGAGACTAGTATTTACAATGAGCAGTTCTTC. Translation: CASSESAETSIYNEQFF.

The chain couples TRBV30 to TRBJ2-5; tentatively, D is TRBD1 (5 bases). The CDR3 has 14 residues. The germline V and J ends were trimmed by 3 bases and 4 bases, with 15 bases remaining between them. CDR1 is GTSNPN and CDR2 is SVGIG in the germline V gene (reference sequence). CDR3 sequence: CAWRGPLAAETQYF. CDR3 bases: TGTGCCTGGAGGGGGCCTCTCGCGGCAGAGACCCAGTACTTC.

V is TRBV25-1 and J is TRBJ2-3; 13 positions match TRBD2. From germline, CDR1 is MGHDK and CDR2 SYGVNS. This CDR3 region has 18 residues. With 1 base clipped from V and 4 bases from J, the junction kept 8 bases outside the gene matches. Here the CDR3 reads CASSESGLAGVRADTQYF. The CDR3, as DNA: TGTGCCAGCAGTGAATCCGGACTAGCGGGAGTGAGGGCAGATACGCAGTATTTT.

The chain combines TRBV2 with TRBJ2-1; D not resolved. V was shortened by 6 bases and J by 2 bases, with 20 bases between the two germline ends. Germline V CDR1 and CDR2: SNHLY, FYNNEI. This CDR3 is 17 amino acids long. The CDR3 spells CASRPTPAILTYNEQFF. The CDR3 nucleotides are TGTGCCAGCAGACCAACGCCAGCGATACTTACCTACAATGAGCAGTTCTTC.